These 10 T cell receptor beta chains were all obtained from the same sample, sequenced in a study of blood T cell repertoires in COVID-19. Some clones are missing from TCRdb's copy, which holds only in-frame ones; the method was immunoSEQ multiplex PCR. The repertoire consists of around 230,000 clones, with approximately 83% occurring once and the leading ten covering roughly 2.6%. The sequencing input was peripheral blood. Receptors originate from a woman between 40 and 55 years old with active or convalescent COVID-19.

The CDR3 bases are TGTGCCAGCAGCTACCGGACAGATGAAGCTTTCTTT. Protein: CASSYRTDEAFF. The chain is built from TRBV11-3 and TRBJ1-1; TRBD1 might be the D (6 bases). V lost 4 bases, J lost 7 bases, and 10 bases lay in between. From germline, CDR1 is SGHNT and CDR2 YENEEA. The CDR3 length is 12 residues.

The rearrangement uses TRBV7-2 and TRBJ2-1; 10 bases map to TRBD1. V lost 3 bases and J lost 6; bases outside the gene matches: 2. In germline, CDR1 is SGHTA, CDR2 FQGNSA. The CDR3 is 14 residues long. This CDR3 is CASSLDRGSNEQFF. The DNA for the CDR3 is TGTGCCAGCAGCTTGGACAGGGGGTCCAATGAGCAGTTCTTC.

This sequence joins TRBV6-5 and TRBJ1-2; 8 bases are a match to TRBD1. The CDR3 sequence is 14 residues long. Per germline, CDR1 MNHEY and CDR2 SVGAGI. J was trimmed by 6 bases and V by 6 bases; bases with no gene match: 9. CDR3 DNA: TGTGCCAGCAGCACCGGGACAGGTGGCCATGGCTACACCTTC. It codes for CASSTGTGGHGYTF.

V and J are TRBV7-2 and TRBJ2-2; D ambiguous. CDR1 and CDR2 from the germline V gene are SGHTA and FQGNSA. CDR3 length: 15 residues. Trimming took off 5 bases at V and 0 bases at J, with 10 bases between the two ends. The CDR3 loop reads CASSPTSTNTGELFF. The CDR3 nucleotides read TGTGCCAGCAGCCCGACATCAACGAACACCGGGGAGCTGTTTTTT.

V gene TRBV5-4 combines with J gene TRBJ2-7; TRBD1 aligns across 7 bases. The V and J ends lost 0 bases and 2 bases, in that order; junction bases with no gene match: 8. This CDR3 has 16 amino acids. The germline gives CDR1 SGHNT, CDR2 YYREEE (reference sequence). This CDR3 reads CASSLGGTDGTYEQYF. The CDR3 DNA reads as TGTGCCAGCAGCTTGGGTGGGACAGATGGGACCTACGAGCAGTACTTC.

The rearrangement joins TRBV2 to TRBJ2-1; 7 positions match TRBD2. CDR3 length: 12 residues. CDR1 and CDR2 from the germline V gene are SNHLY and FYNNEI. Trimming removed 6 bases from V and 7 bases from J; junction bases left unmatched: 3. The CDR3 loop reads CASSDSGNEQFF. The CDR3 nucleotides are TGTGCCAGCAGCGATAGCGGGAATGAGCAGTTCTTC. Full variable domain (outside the CDR3, taken from reference TRBV2 and TRBJ2-1): EPEVTQTPSHQVTQMGQEVILRCVPISNHLYFYWYRQILGQKVEFLVSFYNNEISEKSEIFDDQFSVERPDGSNFTLKIRSTKLEDSAMYFCASSDSGNEQFFGPGTRLTVL.

This clone was detected once. V gene TRBV7-2 combines with J gene TRBJ2-5, with TRBD2 matching 9 bases. V lost 1 base and J lost 5; bases outside the gene matches: 2. This CDR3 is built from 14 residues. CDR1 and CDR2 from the germline V gene are SGHTA and FQGNSA. CDR3 nucleotides: TGTGCCAGCAGCTTAGAGAGCGGGGGGGAGACCCAGTACTTC. This gives the protein CASSLESGGETQYF.

This rearrangement joins TRBV7-3 to TRBJ2-6; possibly TRBD2 for D (5 bases). This CDR3 region has 15 residues. Germline loops: CDR1 SGHTA, CDR2 FQGTGA. V was clipped by 0 bases and J by 2 bases, with 5 bases between them. Written as DNA, the CDR3 is TGTGCCAGCAGCTTAACCGGGGCTGGGGCCAACGTCCTGACTTTC. It specifies CASSLTGAGANVLTF.

This chain links TRBV4-3 with TRBJ2-2; maybe TRBD1 (5 bases). The CDR3 spans 18 residues. From germline, CDR1 is LGHNA and CDR2 YSLEER. The V gene lost 0 bases and the J gene lost 0 bases, with 14 bases spanning the gap. The CDR3 here is CASSQEGVDSSNTGELFF. CDR3 DNA sequence: TGCGCCAGCAGCCAAGAAGGGGTCGACAGCTCGAACACCGGGGAGCTGTTTTTT.

This clone was detected only a few times. V gene TRBV5-4 combines with J gene TRBJ1-2; D remains unclear. V shed 7 bases and J shed 3 bases, with 16 bases lying between them. This CDR3 spans 14 amino acids. Germline CDR1 is SGHNT and CDR2 is YYREEE (reference sequence). The DNA for the CDR3 is TGTGCCAGCCATCCCATCGACAAGGACTATGGCTACACCTTC. This translates into CASHPIDKDYGYTF.